This T cell receptor (beta chain) was recovered during a study of T cell changes during pregnancy in multiple sclerosis. The data were produced by immunoSEQ multiplex PCR, yet TCRdb's version contains in-frame clones alone and is incomplete. The data hold roughly 48,000 clones, with approximately 92% observed a single time. Germline V CDR1 and CDR2: SQVTM, ANQGSEA. Trimming took 1 base from V and 2 from J, leaving 8 bases between them. The CDR3 covers 13 residues. This receptor was taken from a female donor in good health, enrolled as a control in a pregnancy study. Material: CD4+ T cells from peripheral blood mononuclear cells, obtained in the second trimester of pregnancy. The gene calls are TRBV29-1 and TRBJ1-2; D remains ambiguous. CDR3 DNA: TGCAGCGTTGAAGGGGAGGAGAACTATGGCTACACCTTC. The encoded protein is CSVEGEENYGYTF.